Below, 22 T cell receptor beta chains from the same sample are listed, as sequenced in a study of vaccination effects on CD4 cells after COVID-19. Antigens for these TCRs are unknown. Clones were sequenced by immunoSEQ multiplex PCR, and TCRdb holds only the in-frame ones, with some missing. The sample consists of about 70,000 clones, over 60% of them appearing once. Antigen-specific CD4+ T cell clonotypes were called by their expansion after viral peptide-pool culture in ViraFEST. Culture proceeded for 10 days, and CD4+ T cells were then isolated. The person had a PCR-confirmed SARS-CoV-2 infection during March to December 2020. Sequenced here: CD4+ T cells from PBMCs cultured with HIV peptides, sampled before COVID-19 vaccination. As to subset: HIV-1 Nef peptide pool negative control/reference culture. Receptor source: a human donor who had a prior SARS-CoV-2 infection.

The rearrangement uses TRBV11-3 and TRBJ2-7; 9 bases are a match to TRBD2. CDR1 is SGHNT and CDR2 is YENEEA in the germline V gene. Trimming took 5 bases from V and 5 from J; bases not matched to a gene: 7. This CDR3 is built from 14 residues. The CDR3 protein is CASSPRGGRDEQYF. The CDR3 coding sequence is TGTGCCAGCAGCCCGCGGGGGGGCCGGGACGAGCAGTACTTC.

The CDR3, as DNA: TGTGCCAGCAGAAGATTTGGGACTAATGAGCTTAGCACAGATACGCAGTATTTT. Protein sequence: CASRRFGTNELSTDTQYF. The chain recombines TRBV27 with TRBJ2-3; the match to TRBD2 covers 7 bases. The CDR3 is made up of 18 amino acids. Germline V lookup: CDR1 MNHEY, CDR2 SMNVEV (reference sequence). After removal of 6 bases from V and 0 bases from J, the junction contained 15 bases not matched to a gene.

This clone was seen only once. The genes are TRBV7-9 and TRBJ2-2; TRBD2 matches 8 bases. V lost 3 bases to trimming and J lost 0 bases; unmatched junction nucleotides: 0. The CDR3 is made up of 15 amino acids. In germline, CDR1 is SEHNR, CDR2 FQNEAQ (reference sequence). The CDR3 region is CASSLGLANTGELFF. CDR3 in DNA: TGTGCCAGCAGCTTGGGACTAGCGAACACCGGGGAGCTGTTTTTT.

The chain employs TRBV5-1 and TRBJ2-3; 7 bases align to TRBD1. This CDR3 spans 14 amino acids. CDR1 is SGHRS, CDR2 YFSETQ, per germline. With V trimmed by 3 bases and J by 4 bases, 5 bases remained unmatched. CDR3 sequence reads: CASSSTGSADTQYF. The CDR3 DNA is TGCGCCAGCAGCTCGACAGGGTCCGCAGATACGCAGTATTTT.

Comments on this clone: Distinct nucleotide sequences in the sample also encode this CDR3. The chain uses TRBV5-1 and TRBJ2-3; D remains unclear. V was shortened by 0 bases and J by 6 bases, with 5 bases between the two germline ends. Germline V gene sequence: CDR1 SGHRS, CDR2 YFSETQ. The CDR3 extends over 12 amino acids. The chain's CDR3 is CASSLEGDTQYF. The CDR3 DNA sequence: TGCGCCAGCAGCTTGGAAGGGGATACGCAGTATTTT.

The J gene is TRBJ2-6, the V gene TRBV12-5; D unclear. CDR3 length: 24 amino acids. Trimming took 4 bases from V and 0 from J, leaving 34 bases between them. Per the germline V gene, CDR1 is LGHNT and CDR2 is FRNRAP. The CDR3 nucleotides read TGTGCTAGTGGTTATAGGAATTCCATCCCACTCACCCAGGAGATTAACTCTGGGGCCAACGTCCTGACTTTC. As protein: CASGYRNSIPLTQEINSGANVLTF.

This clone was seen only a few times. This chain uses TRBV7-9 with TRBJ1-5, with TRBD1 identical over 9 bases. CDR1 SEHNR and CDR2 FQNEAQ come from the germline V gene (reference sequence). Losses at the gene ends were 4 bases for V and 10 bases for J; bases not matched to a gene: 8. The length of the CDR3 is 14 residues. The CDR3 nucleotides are TGTGCCAGCAGCTCGGGACAGGGTGGCGGACCCCAGCATTTT. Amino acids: CASSSGQGGGPQHF. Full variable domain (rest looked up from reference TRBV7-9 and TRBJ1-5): DTGVSQNPRHKITKRGQNVTFRCDPISEHNRLYWYRQTLGQGPEFLTYFQNEAQLEKSRLLSDRFSAERPKGSFSTLEIQRTEQGDSAMYLCASSSGQGGGPQHFGDGTRLSIL.

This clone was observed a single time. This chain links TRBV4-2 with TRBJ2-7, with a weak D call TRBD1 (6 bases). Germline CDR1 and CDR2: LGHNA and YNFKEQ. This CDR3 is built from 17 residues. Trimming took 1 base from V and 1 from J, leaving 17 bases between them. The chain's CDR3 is CASSQVWGQGGSYEQYF. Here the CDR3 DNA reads TGTGCCAGCAGCCAAGTATGGGGACAAGGGGGTTCCTACGAGCAGTACTTC.

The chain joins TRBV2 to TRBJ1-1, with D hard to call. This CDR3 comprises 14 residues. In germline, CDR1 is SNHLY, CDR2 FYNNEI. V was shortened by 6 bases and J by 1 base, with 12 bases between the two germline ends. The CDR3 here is CASRELLQNTEAFF. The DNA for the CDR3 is TGTGCCAGCAGGGAACTACTTCAGAACACTGAAGCTTTCTTT.

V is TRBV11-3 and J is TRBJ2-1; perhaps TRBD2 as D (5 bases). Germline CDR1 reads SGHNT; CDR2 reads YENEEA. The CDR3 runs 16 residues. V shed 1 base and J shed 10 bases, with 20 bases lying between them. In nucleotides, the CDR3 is TGTGCCAGCAGCTTAGCGGATCGAGTGGCAGGCGGGGAGCAGTTCTTC. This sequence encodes CASSLADRVAGGEQFF.

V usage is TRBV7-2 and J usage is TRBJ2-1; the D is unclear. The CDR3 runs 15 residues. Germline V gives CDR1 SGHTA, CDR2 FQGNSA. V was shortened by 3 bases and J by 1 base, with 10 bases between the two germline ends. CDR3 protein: CASSFQDVSYNEQFF. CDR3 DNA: TGTGCCAGCAGCTTTCAGGACGTATCCTACAATGAGCAGTTCTTC.

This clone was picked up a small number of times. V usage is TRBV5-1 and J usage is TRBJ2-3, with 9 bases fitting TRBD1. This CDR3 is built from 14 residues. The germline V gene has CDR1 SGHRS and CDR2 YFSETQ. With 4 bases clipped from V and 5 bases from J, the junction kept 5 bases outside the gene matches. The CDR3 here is CASSPGTGQDTQYF. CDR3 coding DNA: TGCGCCAGCAGCCCAGGGACAGGGCAAGATACGCAGTATTTT.

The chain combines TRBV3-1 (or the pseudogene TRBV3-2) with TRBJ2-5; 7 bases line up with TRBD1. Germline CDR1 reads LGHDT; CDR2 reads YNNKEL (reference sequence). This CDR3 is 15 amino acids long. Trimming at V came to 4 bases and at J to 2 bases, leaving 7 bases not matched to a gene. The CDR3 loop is CASSPGQQPQETQYF. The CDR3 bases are TGTGCCAGCAGCCCGGGACAGCAACCTCAAGAGACCCAGTACTTC.

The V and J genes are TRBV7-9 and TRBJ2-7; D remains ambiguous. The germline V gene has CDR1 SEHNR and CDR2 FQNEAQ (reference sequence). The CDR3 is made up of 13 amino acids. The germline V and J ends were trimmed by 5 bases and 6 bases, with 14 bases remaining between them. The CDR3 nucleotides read TGTGCCAGCAGCCCCCCCGGGTCGTTCGAGCAGTACTTC. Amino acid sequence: CASSPPGSFEQYF. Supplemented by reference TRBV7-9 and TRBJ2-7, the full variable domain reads DTGVSQNPRHKITKRGQNVTFRCDPISEHNRLYWYRQTLGQGPEFLTYFQNEAQLEKSRLLSDRFSAERPKGSFSTLEIQRTEQGDSAMYLCASSPPGSFEQYFGPGTRLTVT.

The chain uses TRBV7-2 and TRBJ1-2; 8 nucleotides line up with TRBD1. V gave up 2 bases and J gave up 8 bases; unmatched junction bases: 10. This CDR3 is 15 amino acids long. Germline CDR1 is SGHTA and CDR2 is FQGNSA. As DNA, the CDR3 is TGTGCCAGCAGCTTAATCCAGGGGGCTATCGACGGCTACACCTTC. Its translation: CASSLIQGAIDGYTF.

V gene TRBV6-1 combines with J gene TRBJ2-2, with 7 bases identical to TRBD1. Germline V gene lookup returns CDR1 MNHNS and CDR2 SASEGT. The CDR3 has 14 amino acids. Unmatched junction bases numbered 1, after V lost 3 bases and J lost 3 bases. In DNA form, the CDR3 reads TGTGCCAGCAGTGAGACAGGGTACACCGGGGAGCTGTTTTTT. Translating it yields CASSETGYTGELFF.

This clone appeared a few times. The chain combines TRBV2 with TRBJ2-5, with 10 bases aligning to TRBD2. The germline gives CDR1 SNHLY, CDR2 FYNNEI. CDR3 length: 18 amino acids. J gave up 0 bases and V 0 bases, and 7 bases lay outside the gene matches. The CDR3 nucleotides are TGTGCCAGCAGTGAAGCTCGGGCTAGCGGGGGCCACCAAGAGACCCAGTACTTC. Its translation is CASSEARASGGHQETQYF.

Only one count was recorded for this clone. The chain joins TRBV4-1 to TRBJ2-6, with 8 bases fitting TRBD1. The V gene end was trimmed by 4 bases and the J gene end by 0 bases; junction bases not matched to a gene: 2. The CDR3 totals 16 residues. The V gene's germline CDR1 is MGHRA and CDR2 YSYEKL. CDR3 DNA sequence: TGCGCCAGCAGCCGGACAGGGCTCTCTGGGGCCAACGTCCTGACTTTC. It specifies CASSRTGLSGANVLTF.

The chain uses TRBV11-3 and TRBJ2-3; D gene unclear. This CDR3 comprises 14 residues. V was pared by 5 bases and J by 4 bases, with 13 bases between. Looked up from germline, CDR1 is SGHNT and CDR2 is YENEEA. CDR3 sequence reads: CASSPRRGPDTQYF. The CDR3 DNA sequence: TGTGCCAGCAGCCCCCGACGCGGCCCAGATACGCAGTATTTT.

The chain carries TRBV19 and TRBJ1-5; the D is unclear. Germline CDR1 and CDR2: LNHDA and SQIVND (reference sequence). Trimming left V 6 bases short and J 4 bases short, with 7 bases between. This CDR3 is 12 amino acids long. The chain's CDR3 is CASRGRNQPQHF. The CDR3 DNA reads TGTGCCAGTAGGGGTCGAAATCAGCCCCAGCATTTT. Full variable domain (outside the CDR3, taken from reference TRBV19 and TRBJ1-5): DGGITQSPKYLFRKEGQNVTLSCEQNLNHDAMYWYRQDPGQGLRLIYYSQIVNDFQKGDIAEGYSVSREKKESFPLTVTSAQKNPTAFYLCASRGRNQPQHFGDGTRLSIL.

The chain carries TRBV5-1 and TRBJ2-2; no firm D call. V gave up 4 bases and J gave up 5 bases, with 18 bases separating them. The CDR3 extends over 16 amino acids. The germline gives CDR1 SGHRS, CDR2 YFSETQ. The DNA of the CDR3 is TGCGCCAGCAGCACATTAGCAAACTTGGGGACCGGGGAGCTGTTTTTT. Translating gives CASSTLANLGTGELFF. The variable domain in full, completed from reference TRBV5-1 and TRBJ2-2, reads KAGVTQTPRYLIKTRGQQVTLSCSPISGHRSVSWYQQTPGQGLQFLFEYFSETQRNKGNFPGRFSGRQFSNSRSEMNVSTLELGDSALYLCASSTLANLGTGELFFGEGSRLTVL.

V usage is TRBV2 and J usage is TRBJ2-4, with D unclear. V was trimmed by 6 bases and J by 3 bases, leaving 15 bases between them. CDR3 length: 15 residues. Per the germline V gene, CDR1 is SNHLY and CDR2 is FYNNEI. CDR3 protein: CASREQELVKNIQYF. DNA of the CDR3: TGTGCCAGCAGGGAGCAGGAGCTTGTCAAAAACATTCAGTACTTC.